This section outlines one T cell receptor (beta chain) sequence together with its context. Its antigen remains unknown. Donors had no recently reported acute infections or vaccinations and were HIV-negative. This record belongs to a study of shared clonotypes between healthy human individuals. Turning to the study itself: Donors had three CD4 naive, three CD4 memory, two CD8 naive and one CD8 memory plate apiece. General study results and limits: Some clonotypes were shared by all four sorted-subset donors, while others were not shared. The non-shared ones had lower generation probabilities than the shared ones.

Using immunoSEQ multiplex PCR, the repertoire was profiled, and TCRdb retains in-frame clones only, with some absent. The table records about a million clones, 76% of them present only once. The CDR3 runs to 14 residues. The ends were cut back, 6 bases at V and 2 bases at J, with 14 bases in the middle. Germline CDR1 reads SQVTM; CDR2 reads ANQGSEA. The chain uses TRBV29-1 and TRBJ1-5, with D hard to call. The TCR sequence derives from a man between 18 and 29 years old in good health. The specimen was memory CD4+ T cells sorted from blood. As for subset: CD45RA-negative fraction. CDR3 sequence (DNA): TGCAGCGTGGCCGTGACAAGGGGCAATCAGCCCCAGCATTTT. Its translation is CSVAVTRGNQPQHF.